The present TCR beta chain was sequenced within a study of identifying expanded T cells in peripheral blood. Whole-study findings and limits: Differentially abundant clones: roughly 1.2 between replicates, 15 to 17 at two to three weeks, approximately 18 at four. Variance in clone template counts between approximately two-week samples significantly increased with total template count across all healthy donors.

With 5 bases removed from V and 5 bases from J, the gap between germline ends came to 10 bases. The CDR3 consists of 14 residues. CDR1 is MNHNS, CDR2 SASEGT, per germline. A remark on this clone: Its specificity is unknown.

Repertoires were generated with immunoSEQ multiplex PCR, while TCRdb's copy carries only in-frame clones and drops some. The sample includes 70,000 to 95,000 clones, roughly 90% seen only once; the top ten take around 4.3%. This receptor was taken from a person aged 18 to 75 in good health. The chain uses TRBV6-1 and TRBJ1-6, with D uncertain. The specimen was blood. In DNA form, the CDR3 reads TGTGCCAGCAGTCCATCGACGGATAATTCACCCCTCCACTTT. Its protein is CASSPSTDNSPLHF.